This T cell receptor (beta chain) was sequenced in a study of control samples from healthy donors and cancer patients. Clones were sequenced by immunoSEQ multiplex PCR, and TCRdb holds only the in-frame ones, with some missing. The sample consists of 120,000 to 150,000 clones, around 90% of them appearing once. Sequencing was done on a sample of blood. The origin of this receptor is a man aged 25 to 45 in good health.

CDR3: CASTWDTPYEQYF. The CDR3 coding sequence is TGTGCCAGCACCTGGGACACCCCCTACGAGCAGTACTTC. The chain carries TRBV25-1 and TRBJ2-7, with a weak D call TRBD1 (6 bases). Germline V gives CDR1 MGHDK, CDR2 SYGVNS. Between the trimmed V and J ends, which lost 7 bases and 2 bases, there was a span of 12 bases. The CDR3 spans 13 residues.